One and the same sample provided the 30 T cell receptor beta chains below, sequenced in a study of T cell responses to AZD1222 COVID-19 vaccine. Using immunoSEQ multiplex PCR, the repertoire was profiled, and TCRdb retains in-frame clones only, with some absent. Of fewer than 200,000 clones in the sample, around 92% were seen once. The sequenced sample was peripheral blood, obtained on day 0 of AZD1222 vaccination. These TCRs come from an adult in good health.

The DNA of the CDR3 is TGTGCCACCAAACCCCCACGTCAAGCTTTCTTT. Translation: CATKPPRQAFF. This chain uses TRBV12-3 or TRBV12-4 with TRBJ1-1; D remains unclear. The CDR3 is 11 amino acids. The V and J ends lost 10 bases and 9 bases respectively, with 15 bases between them.

This CDR3 reads CASSLGGWRTEAFF. CDR3 bases: TGTGCCAGCAGTTTGGGGGGCTGGAGGACTGAAGCTTTCTTT. V is TRBV28 and J is TRBJ1-1; D may be TRBD1 (6 bases). The CDR3 runs 14 residues. Germline V gene sequence: CDR1 MDHEN, CDR2 SYDVKM. V was trimmed by 3 bases and J by 5 bases, leaving 13 bases between them. The complete variable domain, with remaining parts taken from reference TRBV28 and TRBJ1-1, reads DVKVTQSSRYLVKRTGEKVFLECVQDMDHENMFWYRQDPGLGLRLIYFSYDVKMKEKGDIPEGYSVSREKKERFSLILESASTNQTSMYLCASSLGGWRTEAFFGQGTRLTVV.

V is TRBV7-9 and J is TRBJ1-1; 7 nucleotides align to TRBD1. Trimming removed 5 bases from V and 6 bases from J; junction bases left unmatched: 9. Germline V lookup: CDR1 SEHNR, CDR2 FQNEAQ (reference sequence). The CDR3 extends over 14 amino acids. DNA for the CDR3: TGTGCCAGCAGCCAACAACAGGGGCTTTCTGAAGCTTTCTTT. It yields the protein CASSQQQGLSEAFF. Using reference TRBV7-9 and TRBJ1-1 for the parts outside the CDR3, the full variable domain is DTGVSQNPRHKITKRGQNVTFRCDPISEHNRLYWYRQTLGQGPEFLTYFQNEAQLEKSRLLSDRFSAERPKGSFSTLEIQRTEQGDSAMYLCASSQQQGLSEAFFGQGTRLTVV.

This chain links TRBV29-1 with TRBJ2-2; D not resolved. V was cut by 5 bases and J by 2 bases, with 12 bases left in between. Germline CDR1 SQVTM, CDR2 ANQGSEA. This CDR3 has 14 residues. CDR3 region: CSVRGSSNTGELFF. Written as DNA, the CDR3 is TGCAGCGTTCGAGGATCCAGTAACACCGGGGAGCTGTTTTTT.

This clone has only one observation. The chain joins TRBV19 to TRBJ1-2; possible D gene TRBD1, 5 bases. The CDR3 spans 14 residues. CDR1 and CDR2 from the germline V gene are LNHDA and SQIVND (reference sequence). V lost 7 bases and J lost 2, with 14 bases in between. The CDR3 spells CASTRDGRNYGYTF. The CDR3 nucleotides read TGTGCCAGTACCCGGGACGGGAGGAACTATGGCTACACCTTC. Full variable domain (rest looked up from reference TRBV19 and TRBJ1-2): DGGITQSPKYLFRKEGQNVTLSCEQNLNHDAMYWYRQDPGQGLRLIYYSQIVNDFQKGDIAEGYSVSREKKESFPLTVTSAQKNPTAFYLCASTRDGRNYGYTFGSGTRLTVV.

The rearrangement uses TRBV29-1 and TRBJ1-1; unclear D gene. V lost 7 bases, J lost 2 bases, and 5 bases lay in between. The CDR3 is 10 residues long. CDR1 is SQVTM, CDR2 ANQGSEA, per germline. CDR3 nucleotides: TGCAGCGCAATAAACACTGAAGCTTTCTTT. It codes for CSAINTEAFF.

This chain links TRBV9 with TRBJ1-2, with a weak D call TRBD1 (6 bases). The germline gives CDR1 SGDLS, CDR2 YYNGEE. CDR3 length equals 13 residues. V dropped 6 bases and J dropped 7 bases, with 16 bases sitting between them. The CDR3 DNA is TGTGCCAGCATGGGGGCTAGGCTAGGTGGCTACACCTTC. Translation: CASMGARLGGYTF.

The chain combines TRBV6-5 with TRBJ2-5; D might be TRBD2 (5 bases). With 7 bases removed from V and 3 bases from J, the gap between germline ends came to 18 bases. Germline CDR1 MNHEY, CDR2 SVGAGI. CDR3 length equals 15 residues. This chain's CDR3 is CASIWETGGEETQYF. In DNA form, the CDR3 reads TGTGCCAGCATTTGGGAGACGGGTGGGGAAGAGACCCAGTACTTC.

The V and J genes are TRBV5-4 and TRBJ1-1, with unresolved D. This CDR3 spans 15 amino acids. CDR1 is SGHNT and CDR2 is YYREEE in the germline V gene (reference sequence). The germline V and J ends were trimmed by 4 bases and 0 bases, with 13 bases remaining between them. This CDR3 is CASSPGGTVNTEAFF. Here the CDR3 DNA reads TGTGCCAGCAGCCCGGGAGGTACAGTGAACACTGAAGCTTTCTTT.

This clone appeared a single time. The chain recombines TRBV6-1 with TRBJ1-5; the D gene is possibly TRBD1 (6 bases). This CDR3 has 14 amino acids. Per germline, CDR1 MNHNS and CDR2 SASEGT. With 9 bases removed from V and 5 bases from J, the gap between germline ends came to 17 bases. CDR3 nucleotide sequence: TGTGCCAGTGGTTCCCGGGACATCTATCAGCCCCAGCATTTT. Encoded protein: CASGSRDIYQPQHF.

CDR3 sequence: CATSPQGARVNEKLFF. CDR3 in DNA: TGTGCCACCTCCCCCCAGGGGGCGCGAGTTAATGAAAAACTGTTTTTT. This chain uses TRBV27 with TRBJ1-4; 8 bases line up with TRBD1. Per the germline V gene, CDR1 is MNHEY and CDR2 is SMNVEV (reference sequence). CDR3 length: 16 amino acids. Trimming cost V 10 bases and J 4 bases; bases outside gene matches: 14.

The V call is TRBV4-1, the J call TRBJ1-4; D perhaps matches TRBD1 (5 bases). The CDR3 length is 11 residues. The germline V gene encodes CDR1 MGHRA and CDR2 YSYEKL. The germline V and J ends were trimmed by 6 bases and 8 bases, with 7 bases remaining between them. DNA for the CDR3: TGCGCCAGCAGTCGGGGGGAAAAACTGTTTTTT. Encoded protein: CASSRGEKLFF.

This sequence joins TRBV10-3 and TRBJ2-7; 8 bases agree with TRBD1. The V segment lost 4 bases and the J segment 5 bases; nucleotides outside the gene matches: 7. The length of the CDR3 is 14 residues. Germline V gene data show CDR1 as ENHRY and CDR2 as SYGVKD. The DNA of the CDR3 is TGTGCCATCAGTGGAGGACAGGGCGCCCACGAGCAGTACTTC. Protein product: CAISGGQGAHEQYF.

This rearrangement joins TRBV24-1 to TRBJ1-5; 7 nucleotides align to TRBD1. V shed 3 bases, J shed 4 bases, and the junction held 8 bases outside the gene matches. The CDR3 covers 16 residues. Germline V gives CDR1 KGHDR, CDR2 SFDVKD. The CDR3 is CATSDPGQVENQPQHF. The CDR3 nucleotides read TGTGCCACCAGTGATCCTGGACAGGTGGAGAATCAGCCCCAGCATTTT.

The rearrangement joins TRBV7-6 to TRBJ1-1; 8 bases align to TRBD1. The J segment lost 1 base and the V segment lost 5 bases, leaving 12 bases of the junction unmatched. Germline V CDR1 and CDR2: SGHVS, FNYEAQ. The CDR3 totals 17 residues. CDR3 bases: TGTGCCAGCAGCCCTTCCCAGGGGGCCCCACGGAACACTGAAGCTTTCTTT. Residues: CASSPSQGAPRNTEAFF. The entire variable domain, with the rest obtained from reference TRBV7-6 and TRBJ1-1, is as follows: GAGVSQSPRYKVTKRGQDVALRCDPISGHVSLYWYRQALGQGPEFLTYFNYEAQQDKSGLPNDRFSAERPEGSISTLTIQRTEQRDSAMYRCASSPSQGAPRNTEAFFGQGTRLTVV.

V gene TRBV5-1 combines with J gene TRBJ1-1; D possibly corresponds to TRBD1 (5 bases). With 2 bases removed from V and 8 bases from J, the gap between germline ends came to 10 bases. The germline V gene has CDR1 SGHRS and CDR2 YFSETQ. CDR3 size: 12 residues. The CDR3 nucleotides are TGCGCCAGCAGCTTTGTTGACAGCGAAGCTTTCTTT. Its translation is CASSFVDSEAFF.

The chain uses TRBV27 and TRBJ2-2; D may be TRBD1 (6 bases). CDR1 MNHEY and CDR2 SMNVEV come from the germline V gene (reference sequence). V was cut by 3 bases and J by 0 bases, with 11 bases left in between. The CDR3 loop spans 16 amino acids. The CDR3 DNA is TGTGCCAGCAGTTTTTTAGGGACAACGAACACCGGGGAGCTGTTTTTT. Translating gives CASSFLGTTNTGELFF.

The chain links TRBV27 to TRBJ2-2; 14 bases are shared with TRBD2. After removal of 3 bases from V and 7 bases from J, the junction contained 10 bases not matched to a gene. The CDR3 has 18 residues. Germline V gene sequence: CDR1 MNHEY, CDR2 SMNVEV (reference sequence). The CDR3 here is CASSFRPGLAGGIGELFF. The CDR3 DNA follows: TGTGCCAGCAGTTTTCGGCCTGGACTAGCGGGGGGCATCGGGGAGCTGTTTTTT.

The chain joins TRBV24-1 to TRBJ1-5, with a possible D match to TRBD1 (5 bases). The length of the CDR3 is 14 residues. CDR1 is KGHDR and CDR2 is SFDVKD in the germline V gene. Trimming stripped 4 bases from V and 6 bases from J, with 12 bases between. This chain's CDR3 is CATSDPGTSQPQHF. CDR3 bases: TGTGCCACCAGTGACCCCGGGACGAGTCAGCCCCAGCATTTT.

The chain links TRBV30 to TRBJ2-2; no clear D gene. This CDR3 is 13 amino acids long. Germline loops: CDR1 GTSNPN, CDR2 SVGIG (reference sequence). The V and J ends lost 3 bases and 6 bases respectively, with 11 bases between them. Written as DNA, the CDR3 is TGTGCCTGGAGCCGGTATGGCGCCGGGGAGCTGTTTTTT. It encodes CAWSRYGAGELFF.

The chain links TRBV5-1 to TRBJ2-3; maybe TRBD2 (6 bases). The CDR3 length is 16 residues. Germline CDR1 SGHRS, CDR2 YFSETQ. V lost 5 bases to trimming and J lost 3 bases, with 19 bases between them. This CDR3 reads CASRDPGAGTTDTQYF. For the CDR3, the DNA is TGCGCCAGCAGGGACCCGGGCGCGGGGACGACAGATACGCAGTATTTT.

This chain links TRBV12-3 or TRBV12-4 with TRBJ1-1; TRBD1 is a possible D gene (6 bases). The CDR3 has 13 residues. Trimming shortened V by 7 bases and J by 7 bases, and 16 bases separated the two germline ends. The CDR3 coding sequence is TGTGCCAGCACCTTGGCCGGGGGGCATGAAGCTTTCTTT. It translates to CASTLAGGHEAFF.

The rearrangement uses TRBV6-2 or TRBV6-3 and TRBJ1-3; TRBD1 aligns across 8 bases. The CDR3 covers 17 residues. Germline loops: CDR1 MNHEY, CDR2 SVGEGT. V lost 0 bases to trimming and J lost 4 bases; unmatched junction nucleotides: 8. Written as DNA, the CDR3 is TGTGCCAGCAGTTACTCGAAAACAGGGGGTTTGGGAAACACCATATATTTT. Protein product: CASSYSKTGGLGNTIYF.

The CDR3, as DNA: TGCGCCAGCAGCCATTCCGGTACAGGGGGAACTAATGAAAAACTGTTTTTT. Translating it yields CASSHSGTGGTNEKLFF. This chain uses TRBV4-3 with TRBJ1-4, with 8 positions matching TRBD1. The CDR3 loop spans 17 amino acids. Germline values: CDR1 LGHNA, CDR2 YSLEER. With 3 bases clipped from V and 1 base from J, the junction kept 7 bases outside the gene matches.

The rearrangement links TRBV4-1 to TRBJ1-5; no reliable D call. V shed 0 bases and J shed 0 bases, with 9 bases lying between them. Germline V gene sequence: CDR1 MGHRA, CDR2 YSYEKL. The CDR3 is made up of 16 amino acids. The CDR3 nucleotides are TGCGCCAGCAGCCAAGAGGGCAGCTATAGCAATCAGCCCCAGCATTTT. It specifies CASSQEGSYSNQPQHF.

This clone was seen only a few times. CDR3 DNA sequence: TGTGCCAGCAGTTACAGGAGTATCGGCTATGGCTACACCTTC. This gives the protein CASSYRSIGYGYTF. This chain links TRBV6-5 with TRBJ1-2; D unclear. Per the germline V gene, CDR1 is MNHEY and CDR2 is SVGAGI. V lost 2 bases to trimming and J lost 4 bases, with 11 bases between them. The CDR3 length is 14 residues.

This chain uses TRBV3-1 (or the pseudogene TRBV3-2) with TRBJ1-1; the D gene is possibly TRBD1 (5 bases). Deletions cut 3 bases from V and 4 bases from J, with 12 bases between. Per the germline V gene, CDR1 is LGHDT and CDR2 is YNNKEL (reference sequence). CDR3 size: 14 residues. The CDR3 is CASSHFREVTEAFF. The CDR3 nucleotides read TGTGCCAGCAGCCACTTCAGGGAAGTCACTGAAGCTTTCTTT.

This sequence joins TRBV3-1 (or the pseudogene TRBV3-2) and TRBJ1-3; a possible D gene is TRBD1 (5 bases). Germline CDR1 is LGHDT and CDR2 is YNNKEL (reference sequence). V lost 4 bases and J lost 0, with 7 bases in between. CDR3 size: 14 residues. This chain's CDR3 is CASSPDSSGNTIYF. The DNA of the CDR3 is TGTGCCAGCAGCCCAGACAGCTCTGGAAACACCATATATTTT.

This rearrangement joins TRBV6-2 or TRBV6-3 to TRBJ2-3; D perhaps matches TRBD2 (6 bases). The CDR3 is 13 residues long. Germline loops: CDR1 MNHEY, CDR2 SVGEGT. V dropped 6 bases and J dropped 4 bases, with 11 bases sitting between them. CDR3 nucleotides: TGTGCCAGCAGCCCTACGGGGGCAGATACGCAGTATTTT. Translated: CASSPTGADTQYF.

The chain couples TRBV27 to TRBJ1-1; a possible D gene is TRBD1 (5 bases). CDR1 MNHEY and CDR2 SMNVEV come from the germline V gene (reference sequence). This CDR3 is built from 14 residues. V was clipped by 8 bases and J by 1 base, with 14 bases between them. DNA of the CDR3: TGTGCCAGCGCGGGGCCACCGAGGAACACTGAAGCTTTCTTT. Translation gives CASAGPPRNTEAFF.